This TCR beta chain appears in the sequencing data of a study of identical twins. TCRdb ran MiXCR on the 5' RACE reads and lists one entry per CDR3 protein. This sample has 750,000 to 950,000 distinct CDR3 sequences, with roughly an eighth found just once. These data also featured in a second study, about yellow fever vaccine responses in identical twins.

The TCR sequence derives from a woman under 30 in good health. Sequencing used PBMCs.

The CDR3 reads CARTGGASENTGELFF. For the CDR3, the DNA is TGTGCCAGGACAGGGGGCGCGTCAGAGAACACCGGGGAGCTGTTTTTT. The J gene is TRBJ2-2, the V gene TRBV7-9; 10 bases map to TRBD1. Germline lookup yields CDR1 SEHNR and CDR2 FQNEAQ (reference sequence). This CDR3 has 16 residues. Losses at the gene ends were 9 bases for V and 1 base for J; bases not matched to a gene: 8.